This T cell receptor beta chain is from a study of blood T cell repertoires in COVID-19. Authors' analysis steps: Nucleated cell number was recorded as an estimate derived from reference gene primer amplification. TCRdb's copy holds only in-frame clones and misses some; the assay was immunoSEQ multiplex PCR. D and trimming were read from the DNA, whereas the V and J calls and clone size are those reported in that table. The sample holds around 230,000 clones; roughly 87% are singletons and the top ten take 7.2%. Germline values: CDR1 LNHDA, CDR2 SQIVND (reference sequence). The CDR3 has 14 amino acids. Trimming took off 6 bases at V and 8 bases at J, with 16 bases between the two ends.

The origin of this receptor is a man aged 60 to 69 who had recovered from COVID-19. V and J are TRBV19 and TRBJ1-4; D remains unclear. The material sequenced was peripheral blood. The CDR3 here is CASRTAAFEEKLFF. In nucleotides, the CDR3 is TGTGCCAGTAGGACTGCAGCGTTCGAGGAAAAACTGTTTTTT.